The rows below give T cell receptor beta chains drawn from one sample of a study of shared clonotypes between healthy human individuals. This table comes from immunoSEQ multiplex PCR, and its TCRdb copy is limited to in-frame clones, with some not included. The table records around 700,000 clones, around 73% of them present only once. The specimen sequenced was memory CD4+ T cells sorted from blood. These receptors originate from a woman aged 25 to 45 in good health. Both conserved end residues are part of each CDR3. The D gene is left open where the match is weak. The size field is filled for only some rows; it gives once, few, many or a size class.

>NA|TRBV5-8|TRBJ2-7|TRBD1
TGTGCCAGCAGCTTGCTTATGTACAGGGGTTACGAGCAGTACTTC
CASSLLMYRGYEQYF
>NA|TRBV28|TRBJ2-7|NA
TGTGCCAGCAGTTTATCGGGGATGGGACGGAAAGAGCAGTACTTC
CASSLSGMGRKEQYF
>NA|TRBV5-1|TRBJ2-1|TRBD2
TGCGCCAGCAGCCCGAGCGGGAGCTCCTACAATGAGCAGTTCTTC
CASSPSGSSYNEQFF
>NA|TRBV11-1|TRBJ2-7|NA
TGTGCCAGCAGCTCCACCATAAACCACTACGAGCAGTACTTC
CASSSTINHYEQYF
>NA|TRBV5-1|TRBJ1-2|TRBD1
TGCGCCAGCGGCCGGGACAGGGGTAACTATGGCTACACCTTC
CASGRDRGNYGYTF
>NA|TRBV29-1|TRBJ2-3|TRBD2
TGCAGCGGAAGGCGAACGGGGACTAGCGGTAGCACAGATACGCAGTATTTT
CSGRRTGTSGSTDTQYF
>NA|TRBV2|TRBJ2-1|NA
TGTGCCAGCAGTAGACTAGTTTCCTACAATGAGCAGTTCTTC
CASSRLVSYNEQFF
>NA|TRBV28|TRBJ2-7|NA
TGTGCCAGCAGCCTGAGCGACTACGAGCAGTACTTC
CASSLSDYEQYF
>NA|TRBV5-1|TRBJ2-2|NA
TGCGCCAGCAGCTTGAGCATGTCGGGCGGGGAGCTGTTTTTT
CASSLSMSGGELFF
>NA|TRBV7-8|TRBJ2-5|NA
TGTGCCAGCAGCTTATTTGAAGGGACTGGGACCCAGTACTTC
CASSLFEGTGTQYF
>NA|TRBV6-6|TRBJ2-7|TRBD1
TGTGCCAGCAGTAGGACAGGGGGCTCCTACGAGCAGTACTTC
CASSRTGGSYEQYF
>NA|TRBV28|TRBJ1-6|NA
TGTGCCAGCAGTAGGACGAGGCGTTCACCCCTCCACTTT
CASSRTRRSPLHF
>NA|TRBV19|TRBJ2-2|TRBD2
TGTGCCAGTAGGGCCGGGACTAGCGTTTCCGGGGAGCTGTTTTTT
CASRAGTSVSGELFF
>once|TRBV5-1|TRBJ2-7|NA
TGCGCCAGCAGCCTACACACCACTGAGGGGGAGCAGTACTTC
CASSLHTTEGEQYF
>few|TRBV7-9|TRBJ2-7|NA
TGTGCCAGCGGGAGACGAGAACACTACGAGCAGTACTTC
CASGRREHYEQYF
>many|TRBV25-1|TRBJ2-1|TRBD2
TGTGCCAGCAGTGACCCGGGACTAGCGGATTACAATGAGCAGTTCTTC
CASSDPGLADYNEQFF
>NA|TRBV10-3|TRBJ2-1|TRBD2
TGTGCCATGGCCGGGCGGGAGTACAATGAGCAGTTCTTC
CAMAGREYNEQFF
>NA|TRBV28|TRBJ1-4|NA
TGTGCCAGCAGTTCCCGGGTTGGGGAAAAACTGTTTTTT
CASSSRVGEKLFF
>NA|TRBV19|TRBJ1-2|NA
TGTGCCAGTAGTAACCAGAGGACAGACTATGGCTACACCTTC
CASSNQRTDYGYTF
>NA|TRBV5-6|TRBJ1-4|TRBD1
TGTGCCAGCAGCTTGCCGGGACAGATCGGTGAAAAACTGTTTTTT
CASSLPGQIGEKLFF
>NA|TRBV7-9|TRBJ1-2|TRBD1
TGTGCCAGCAGTTCTAGACAGGGTAACTATGGCTACACCTTC
CASSSRQGNYGYTF
>NA|TRBV13|TRBJ1-1|TRBD1
TGTGCCAGCAGCTCGGGACAGGGGGCGATGAACACTGAAGCTTTCTTT
CASSSGQGAMNTEAFF
>NA|TRBV6-5|TRBJ1-2|NA
TGTGCCAGCAGTTACAGGGCCGGTAACTATGGCTACACCTTC
CASSYRAGNYGYTF
>NA|TRBV7-9|TRBJ2-5|NA
TGTGCCAGCAGCCCCAGAACCCAGGCGACCCAGTACTTC
CASSPRTQATQYF
>NA|TRBV28|TRBJ1-1|TRBD1
TGTGCCAGCTCGACAGGGGTGATGAGCACTGAAGCTTTCTTT
CASSTGVMSTEAFF
>NA|TRBV6-1|TRBJ2-7|TRBD1
TGTGCCAGCAGTGTTAGGGACAGGACCTACGAGCAGTACTTC
CASSVRDRTYEQYF
>NA|TRBV7-3|TRBJ2-7|TRBD2
TGTGCCAGCAGCGATAGCGGGGGCCCCTCCTACGAGCAGTACTTC
CASSDSGGPSYEQYF
>NA|TRBV7-2|TRBJ1-1|NA
TGTGCCAGCAGCACCTCGTTAAACCCGGGGGGGGAAGCTTTCTTT
CASSTSLNPGGEAFF
>few|TRBV28|TRBJ2-1|TRBD2
TGTGCCAGCAGGGGACTAGCGGGAGGGATCGGACATGAGCAGTTCTTC
CASRGLAGGIGHEQFF
>NA|TRBV14|TRBJ2-5|TRBD2
TGTGCCAGCAGCCAAGTGCGGGAGGTTGGGGAGACCCAGTACTTC
CASSQVREVGETQYF
>NA|TRBV10-3|TRBJ2-7|TRBD1
TGTGCCATCAGTGAGTCGAGGGCCGGACAGGGGGCATACTACGAGCAGTACTTC
CAISESRAGQGAYYEQYF
>NA|TRBV25-1|TRBJ2-7|NA
TGTGCCAGCAGTGGACCTGGGAGGCGTCTCCACTACGAGCGGTACTTC
CASSGPGRRLHYERYF
>NA|TRBV20-1|TRBJ2-7|NA
TGCAGTGCTAGAGCTGGCAACGGGCAGTACTTC
CSARAGNGQYF
>NA|TRBV7-2|TRBJ2-7|TRBD2
TGTGCCAGCAGCCCTAGGACTAGCGGGGGGACCTACGAGCAGTACTTC
CASSPRTSGGTYEQYF
>few|TRBV2|TRBJ2-1|TRBD2
TGTGCCAGCAGTGAATCTAGCGGGAGGGAACACAATGAGCAGTTCTTC
CASSESSGREHNEQFF
>NA|TRBV6-1|TRBJ1-5|NA
TGTGCCAGCATCCTCACGGGGAAGGATCAGCCCCAGCATTTT
CASILTGKDQPQHF
>few|TRBV7-2|TRBJ1-2|NA
TGTGCCAGCAGCTTATCGCAGAACTATGGCTACACCTTC
CASSLSQNYGYTF
>NA|TRBV10-2|TRBJ2-7|TRBD1
TGCGCCAGCAGTGTGGAAACAGGGGGCCGTTACGAGCAGTACTTC
CASSVETGGRYEQYF
>NA|TRBV19|TRBJ2-7|NA
TGTGCCAGTAAGCGGTCGGCAGAGAGCTCCTACGAGCAGTACTTC
CASKRSAESSYEQYF
>once|TRBV21-1|TRBJ2-1|NA
TGTGCCAGCAGCAAAGACAAAAGCTTGGACTCCTACAATGAGCAGTTCTTC
CASSKDKSLDSYNEQFF
>NA|TRBV7-2|TRBJ2-7|NA
TGTGCCAGCAGCTTAGTTCTCGGCGGTTACTACGAGCAGTACTTC
CASSLVLGGYYEQYF
>NA|TRBV28|TRBJ1-2|TRBD1
TGTGCCAGCAGCCCAGGGGGCGCTATCGGCTACACCTTC
CASSPGGAIGYTF
>NA|TRBV2|TRBJ2-1|TRBD2
TGTGCCAGCAAATTAGCGGGGTCCTACAATGAGCAGTTCTTC
CASKLAGSYNEQFF
>NA|TRBV19|TRBJ2-7|TRBD1
TGTGCCAGTAGTATTCAGGGGGATTCTTACGAGCAGTACTTC
CASSIQGDSYEQYF
>few|TRBV28|TRBJ2-4|TRBD2
TGTGCCAGCAGTTGGGACCACGGGACTAGCGGGTCTAAGCCCCAAGCCAAAAACATTCAGTACTTC
CASSWDHGTSGSKPQAKNIQYF
>few|TRBV5-1|TRBJ2-1|NA
TGCGCCAGCAGCTTGGATTGGGGGTCCTACAATGAGCAGTTCTTC
CASSLDWGSYNEQFF
>few|TRBV28|TRBJ2-7|TRBD1
TGTGCCAGCGCAACACACTCAGGGGGCGGAACCTACGAGCAGTACTTC
CASATHSGGGTYEQYF
>NA|TRBV5-1|TRBJ2-7|TRBD2
TGCGCCAGCAGCTTGGGAGCGGGAGGGTCCTACGAGCAGTACTTC
CASSLGAGGSYEQYF